This is a list of T cell receptor beta chains from one sample in a study of T-cell reconstitution after alpha-beta-depleted transplantation in children. Each CDR3 protein is one row after TCRdb ran MiXCR on the PCR reads. The sample contains some 48,000 distinct CDR3 sequences, less than 6% of which appear only once. Sample: PBMCs, mostly from graft donor cells, taken 60 days after TCRalphabeta/CD19-depleted stem cell transplant. The receptor set was obtained from a female patient under 10 years old who had a stem cell transplant for aplastic anemia, so the T cells may come from the graft donor. CDR3s leave out the opening cysteine and the closing phenylalanine or tryptophan. The D gene is left open where the match is weak.

>16|TRBJ2-2|TRBD2|TRBV7-8
ASSLRPGLAGITGELF
>10|TRBJ1-5|-|TRBV12-3/TRBV12-4
ASSPGYQPQH
>11|TRBJ2-3|-|TRBV24-1
ATRGAPTDTQY
>18|TRBJ2-1|TRBD1|TRBV6-2/TRBV6-3
ASSYSLGDYAGTGVDEQF
>12|TRBJ2-5|-|TRBV28
ASSTGTVQETQY
>10|TRBJ2-1|-|TRBV9
ASSASGDEQF
>12|TRBJ2-2|-|TRBV12-3/TRBV12-4
ASSPTRGAGELF
>11|TRBJ1-4|-|TRBV12-3/TRBV12-4
ASSLEDREKLF
>13|TRBJ2-2|-|TRBV7-9
ASSLRDLNTGELF
>11|TRBJ1-1|-|TRBV14
ASSRIQSTEAF
>12|TRBJ2-2|-|TRBV5-1
ASSPVANTGELF
>13|TRBJ1-2|TRBD1|TRBV5-1
ASSLWTGSDSGYT
>11|TRBJ1-2|-|TRBV4-1
ASSQQGNYGYT
>9|TRBJ2-7|-|TRBV11-2
ASSQLYEQY
>12|TRBJ2-5|-|TRBV20-1
SPGGQGHQETQY
>13|TRBJ2-3|-|TRBV4-2
ASSQYRFDSDTQY
>11|TRBJ2-1|-|TRBV9
ASSSSRATEQF
>13|TRBJ2-7|TRBD1|TRBV4-1
ASSGGTGEVYEQY
>14|TRBJ2-2|-|TRBV24-1
ATSDVGGGNTGELF
>11|TRBJ1-1|-|TRBV9
ASSVYTNTEAF
>12|TRBJ2-3|-|TRBV7-9
ASSLGLSLDTQY
>13|TRBJ2-5|TRBD2|TRBV4-1
ASSLGLAGWETQY
>12|TRBJ2-4|-|TRBV7-2
ASSLSEAKNIQY
>15|TRBJ2-6|-|TRBV11-1
ASSLIIDSSGANVLT
>12|TRBJ1-5|TRBD1|TRBV6-6
ASSWGQGNQPQH
>12|TRBJ2-2|-|TRBV5-1
ASSSGDRTGELF
>13|TRBJ1-4|TRBD1|TRBV20-1
SAPTGGGWGEKLF
>11|TRBJ1-1|-|TRBV12-3/TRBV12-4
ASSSRGDTEAF
>13|TRBJ2-1|-|TRBV20-1
SASFTGWRVNEQF
>11|TRBJ2-5|-|TRBV18
ASSPGVQETQY
>13|TRBJ2-1|-|TRBV28
ASSVLDSSYNEQF
>14|TRBJ2-3|-|TRBV10-3
AISEGRGSAPDTQY
>14|TRBJ2-1|TRBD2|TRBV7-6
ASSPRLAGFHNEQF
>15|TRBJ2-2|-|TRBV5-1
ASRGGTLGPNTGELF
>14|TRBJ2-2|-|TRBV20-1
SARGPVKQNTGELF
>13|TRBJ1-5|TRBD1|TRBV12-3/TRBV12-4
ASSLSTGRGQPQH
>12|TRBJ1-4|-|TRBV28
ASSFRAFGGKLF
>12|TRBJ2-1|-|TRBV21-1
ASSIRRRGNEQF
>13|TRBJ2-1|-|TRBV11-2
ASSLDPTAADEQF
>13|TRBJ2-7|-|TRBV3-1
ASRPSGVRSYEQY
>11|TRBJ2-7|-|TRBV11-2
ASSLAGVYEQY
>13|TRBJ1-1|TRBD1|TRBV28
ASSFRGQGGTEAF
>14|TRBJ2-1|TRBD2|TRBV11-2
ASSLGSGSSYNEQF
>12|TRBJ2-5|TRBD2|TRBV3-1
ASSQGLGGETQY
>13|TRBJ2-4|-|TRBV4-2
ASSQGLISLNIQY
>13|TRBJ2-1|-|TRBV7-3
ASSSSGLLRNEQF
>15|TRBJ2-7|-|TRBV21-1
ASRRQVRVRSSYEQY
>13|TRBJ2-2|-|TRBV7-6
ASSPRSRGTGELF
>9|TRBJ2-7|-|TRBV5-4
ASGSPYEQY
>12|TRBJ1-1|TRBD1|TRBV20-1
SASPTDRVTEAF
>15|TRBJ2-5|TRBD2|TRBV4-2
ASSQDPSGGYGETQY
>10|TRBJ2-3|-|TRBV20-1
SAFPPWGTQY
>13|TRBJ2-7|TRBD2|TRBV20-1
SAGTAGVGSYEQY
>12|TRBJ2-7|TRBD2|TRBV20-1
SAHLAGVAYEQY
>13|TRBJ2-1|-|TRBV11-3
ASSLGGGGYNEQF
>13|TRBJ2-3|TRBD2|TRBV27
ASSPGLLSTDTQY
>13|TRBJ2-3|TRBD2|TRBV9
ASSASGRVADTQY